These 15 T cell receptor beta chains came from one sample sequenced in a study of cytomegalovirus exposure and HLA in healthy donors. The PCR had 60 Vbeta and 13 Jbeta primers. Assay used: immunoSEQ multiplex PCR; TCRdb lists only in-frame clones, some missing. The top ten clones hold around 1.5% of a sample with roughly 190,000 clones, around 87% of them seen once. The sequencing input was PBMCs. Every receptor here comes from a woman under 30 in good health and CMV-seronegative.

The count of this clone is one. The rearrangement links TRBV5-4 to TRBJ2-1; no clear D. CDR1 and CDR2 (germline): SGHNT, YYREEE (reference sequence). This CDR3 has 15 amino acids. V was cut by 4 bases and J by 9 bases, with 20 bases left in between. This chain's CDR3 is CASSPPVTMRIEQFF. DNA of the CDR3: TGTGCCAGCAGCCCCCCCGTCACCATGCGGATTGAGCAGTTCTTC.

CDR3 coding DNA: TGTGCCAGCACCTCATTTAGCGGGAGCAGGTCCTACGAGCAGTACTTC. Encoded protein: CASTSFSGSRSYEQYF. The chain couples TRBV5-6 to TRBJ2-5, with 9 bases lining up with TRBD2. Gene TRBJ2-7 matches the end of the DNA better, so the J call may be wrong. CDR1 and CDR2 from the germline V gene are SGHDT and YYEEEE. The CDR3 has 16 amino acids.

This sequence joins TRBV7-9 and TRBJ2-1; D uncertain. In germline, CDR1 is SEHNR, CDR2 FQNEAQ (reference sequence). CDR3 length equals 14 residues. Trimming cost V 10 bases and J 0 bases, with 13 bases left between them. The DNA of the CDR3 is TGTGCCACCCCCGGAGCCGACTCCTACAATGAGCAGTTCTTC. It translates to CATPGADSYNEQFF.

The chain has TRBV13 and TRBJ2-3, with D possibly TRBD2 on 6 matching bases. CDR1 is PRHDT, CDR2 FYEKMQ, per germline (reference sequence). The CDR3 length is 16 residues. The V and J ends lost 5 bases and 3 bases respectively, with 18 bases between them. As DNA, the CDR3 is TGTGCCAGCAGCCCCCGGGGGAGCGTGGGTACAGATACGCAGTATTTT. Protein product: CASSPRGSVGTDTQYF. The entire variable domain, with the rest obtained from reference TRBV13 and TRBJ2-3, is as follows: AAGVIQSPRHLIKEKRETATLKCYPIPRHDTVYWYQQGPGQDPQFLISFYEKMQSDKGSIPDRFSAQQFSDYHSELNMSSLELGDSALYFCASSPRGSVGTDTQYFGPGTRLTVL.

The V gene is TRBV28, the J gene TRBJ1-4; the D gene is possibly TRBD1 (5 bases). Trimming removed 6 bases from V and 4 bases from J, with 15 bases in between. Germline-derived CDR1 and CDR2 are MDHEN and SYDVKM. The CDR3 length is 15 residues. As DNA, the CDR3 is TGTGCCAGCAGGGCAAGACAGATGTTTAATGAAAAACTGTTTTTT. Its translation: CASRARQMFNEKLFF.

V gene TRBV30 combines with J gene TRBJ1-6; unclear D gene. CDR3 length equals 15 residues. V lost 0 bases and J lost 3, with 9 bases in between. Germline V gives CDR1 GTSNPN, CDR2 SVGIG (reference sequence). CDR3 region: CAWSVNNLYNSPLHF. DNA of the CDR3: TGTGCCTGGAGTGTAAACAACCTCTATAATTCACCCCTCCACTTT.

The chain employs TRBV7-3 and TRBJ2-2; D is uncertain. Per the germline V gene, CDR1 is SGHTA and CDR2 is FQGTGA. The CDR3 runs to 14 residues. The V end was cut by 2 bases, the J end by 6 bases, with 10 bases between. CDR3 protein: CASSLLTGAGELFF. CDR3 nucleotides: TGTGCCAGCAGCTTACTGACTGGCGCCGGGGAGCTGTTTTTT.

The chain uses TRBV5-1 and TRBJ1-3; 8 nucleotides match TRBD1. In germline, CDR1 is SGHRS, CDR2 YFSETQ. V lost 2 bases, J lost 0 bases, and 7 bases stayed unmatched. The CDR3 runs to 17 residues. The CDR3: CASSFTGGLSSGNTIYF. The CDR3 bases are TGCGCCAGCAGCTTTACAGGGGGATTGAGCTCTGGAAACACCATATATTTT.

The chain couples TRBV5-1 to TRBJ2-5; 7 nucleotides align to TRBD1. The V gene end was trimmed by 0 bases and the J gene end by 2 bases; junction bases not matched to a gene: 4. The CDR3 spans 15 residues. Per the germline V gene, CDR1 is SGHRS and CDR2 is YFSETQ. CDR3 nucleotides: TGCGCCAGCAGCTTGGGGGGACAGCTTCAAGAGACCCAGTACTTC. Protein: CASSLGGQLQETQYF.

The V gene is TRBV10-1, the J gene TRBJ1-1; D is uncertain. The CDR3 consists of 16 residues. The V end lost 7 bases, the J end lost 0 bases, and 18 bases lay between the germline ends. Germline V gene sequence: CDR1 WNHNN, CDR2 SYGVQD (reference sequence). For the CDR3, the DNA is TGCGCCAGCACCCTGAACTTACCGCTCATGAACACTGAAGCTTTCTTT. This sequence encodes CASTLNLPLMNTEAFF.

This chain joins TRBV28 and TRBJ1-5; 8 positions agree with TRBD1. Germline CDR1 is MDHEN and CDR2 is SYDVKM. The length of the CDR3 is 14 residues. The V segment lost 6 bases and the J segment 5 bases; nucleotides outside the gene matches: 6. CDR3 region: CASRRQGFHQPQHF. In DNA, the CDR3 is TGTGCCAGCAGGAGACAGGGGTTTCATCAGCCCCAGCATTTT.

The V call is TRBV5-6, the J call TRBJ2-1; unclear D gene. Deletions cut 4 bases from V and 4 bases from J, with 9 bases between. From germline, CDR1 is SGHDT and CDR2 YYEEEE. The CDR3 is 13 amino acids. CDR3 loop: CASSTDSYNEQFF. The DNA for the CDR3 is TGTGCCAGCAGCACCGACTCATACAATGAGCAGTTCTTC.

The rearrangement joins TRBV7-8 to TRBJ2-7; either TRBD1 or TRBD2 may fit D (11 bases each). This CDR3 contains 19 residues. Germline V gives CDR1 SGHVS, CDR2 FQNEAQ. Trimming stripped 5 bases from V and 2 bases from J, with 28 bases between. The chain's CDR3 is CASSRTGQGATSGTYEQYF. The CDR3 DNA follows: TGTGCCAGCAGCCGGACTGGACAGGGGGCGACTAGCGGGACCTACGAGCAGTACTTC.

The chain carries TRBV9 and TRBJ2-2, with TRBD1 matching over 9 bases. This CDR3 is 15 amino acids long. V gave up 3 bases and J gave up 7 bases; unmatched junction bases: 7. Germline-derived CDR1 and CDR2 are SGDLS and YYNGEE. DNA for the CDR3: TGTGCCAGCAGCGCCCCGGGACAGGGTGGCGGGGAGCTGTTTTTT. It codes for CASSAPGQGGGELFF. Based on the CDR3 plus reference TRBV9 and TRBJ2-2, the full variable domain is DSGVTQTPKHLITATGQRVTLRCSPRSGDLSVYWYQQSLDQGLQFLIQYYNGEERAKGNILERFSAQQFPDLHSELNLSSLELGDSALYFCASSAPGQGGGELFFGEGSRLTVL.

The chain recombines TRBV5-1 with TRBJ2-1; perhaps TRBD1 as D (8 bases). Germline loops: CDR1 SGHRS, CDR2 YFSETQ. Trimming pared 4 bases from V and 9 bases from J, leaving 20 bases between. There are 15 residues in the CDR3. The CDR3 protein is CASSQQGEGKGEQFF. The CDR3 DNA reads as TGCGCCAGCAGCCAACAGGGGGAGGGAAAGGGTGAGCAGTTCTTC.